The clone carrying this T cell receptor beta chain was found many times. What it recognizes is unknown. Between the trimmed V and J ends, which lost 1 base and 5 bases, there was a span of 11 bases. The germline gives CDR1 DFQATT, CDR2 SNEGSKA (reference sequence). The CDR3 totals 13 residues. TCRdb recomputed calls from the 5' RACE reads with MiXCR, one row per CDR3 protein. Here the sample spans under 150,000 distinct CDR3 sequences, approximately 7.7% being singletons. This sample was taken from a study of T cells after yellow fever vaccination. Study outcomes and limitations: Faster peaking, at day 5 versus 15, marked a secondary response that was weaker. Boosting was followed by the reappearance of most primary-vaccination clones (around 96% CD4, about 89% CD8). Clonotypes shared by both compartments, CD4 and CD8, made up a small share.

This TCR derives from a man aged 30-40 years who received the YFV17D yellow fever vaccine. The chain combines TRBV20-1 with TRBJ2-5; D is unresolved. This material consisted of CD4+ T cells sorted from PBMCs, taken 5 days after the yellow fever booster vaccination. Written as DNA, the CDR3 is TGCAGTGCTAGAGTAGGCAGTAAGGAGACCCAGTACTTC. Its translation is CSARVGSKETQYF.